Sequencing of this T cell receptor (beta chain) was carried out in a study of T cell responses to AZD1222 COVID-19 vaccine. Findings and limits, study-wide: Regions left unmutated in variants are reportedly the target of nearly half of spike-specific TCRs. Rises in breadth and depth of Spike-specific TCRs came after two AZD1222 doses. Only five or six AZD1222 recipients were seropositive at baseline.

Turning to this clone: Its target is unknown.

Only in-frame clones appear in the TCRdb table, and some are missing; sequencing was by immunoSEQ multiplex PCR. The data hold approximately 220,000 clones, with under 95% observed a single time. Germline V gives CDR1 SGDLS, CDR2 YYNGEE. Deletions cut 0 bases from V and 0 bases from J, with 9 bases between. The CDR3 has 15 residues. The chain is built from TRBV9 and TRBJ1-1; D is uncertain. The receptor was derived from an adult in good health. The sequencing here drew on peripheral blood, taken on day 0 of MenACWY control vaccination. As DNA, the CDR3 is TGTGCCAGCAGCGTAGACGCGGCGATGAACACTGAAGCTTTCTTT. Residues: CASSVDAAMNTEAFF.